This TCR beta chain was identified in a study of blood T cell repertoires in COVID-19. The wider study: T cells, B-cell-depleted T cells, or PBMCs supplied cDNA or gDNA.

Only a few counts were recorded for this clone. Other nucleotide sequences from this sample produce the same CDR3. As handled by the study authors: Reference gene primer amplification gave estimated nucleated cell counts. The method was immunoSEQ multiplex PCR; TCRdb's version includes in-frame clones alone and lacks a portion of them. V and J calls and clone size come straight from that table; D and trimming were deduced from the DNA. The data hold tens of thousands of clones, with about 80% observed a single time. This CDR3 is built from 11 residues. CDR1 and CDR2 from the germline V gene are LGHDT and YNNKEL (reference sequence). V lost 0 bases to trimming and J lost 7 bases, with 3 bases between them.

The sample was peripheral blood. This sequence was found in a human donor in a cohort sampled during active COVID-19. The rearrangement links TRBV3-1 (or the pseudogene TRBV3-2) to TRBJ1-2; no clear D. The CDR3 sequence is CASSQDSGYTF. As DNA, the CDR3 is TGTGCCAGCAGCCAAGATAGTGGCTACACCTTC.